This TCR beta chain was sequenced in a study of siplizumab effects on memory and regulatory T cells (dated by TCRdb to the late 2010s). With regard to the full study: The effect of the anti-CD2 antibody siplizumab on alloreactive T-cell subsets was examined in allogeneic mixed lymphocyte reactions constructed from human PBMCs.

The library came from the immunoSEQ multiplex PCR assay. Around 9.9 x 10^4 TCR templates per sample were assayed by the deep sequencing platform. Genomic DNA extracted from sorted T cells was used for TCRbeta CDR3 sequencing. The source study handled its data this way. The R programming language was used for clonal analysis of the TCRbeta CDR3 data. Comparing unstimulated samples against CFSE-low samples taken after the reaction was how alloreactive CD4+ and CD8+ clones were defined. Regulatory or non-regulatory origin of alloreactive CD4+ clones was assigned by matching sequences to the sorted unstimulated Treg and non-Treg repertoires. Imported from immuneACCESS, the table was reduced by TCRdb to in-frame sequences with V and J called. These copies leave out some clones; in studies compared against another copy, an unresolved V gene accounts for under half, and the cause of the remainder is not known. V and J calls plus clone size are reproduced from that table; the DNA served to infer D and trimming. A total of 55,000 to 80,000 clones appear in this sample, 70% to 80% of them only once. Of the sample, approximately 0.4% is held by the ten largest clones.

A note on this clone: The clone's antigen remains unknown. Base qualities are not at hand, and no much larger clone is one base apart.

CDR1 KGHSH and CDR2 LQKENI were looked up in the germline V gene. V is cut by 1 base and J by 8 bases, and the space between the germline ends is 12 bases. Including the terminal cysteine and phenylalanine, the CDR3 comprises 15 residues. Only the CDR3 region is kept as DNA, spanning 45 bases read in frame from base 1. In addition, sequencing in three donor pairs included unstimulated CD8+ effector memory subsets alongside CD4+ naive, CD8+ naive, CD8+ TEMRA and CD4+ memory subsets. Sorted unstimulated T cells, along with proliferating T cells recovered from mixed lymphocyte reactions, underwent TCRbeta CDR3 sequencing. Fresh whole blood from about 10 HLA-typed healthy donors served as the source for isolating PBMCs. Broader findings and caveats from the paper: For roughly 75-97% of proliferating CD4+ or CD8+ clones, no naive or memory phenotype could be assigned. Whether proliferating Tregs from siplizumab cultures actually had suppressive function was not functionally confirmed. Because sequences below about 10^-5 frequency were poorly captured, only a minor fraction of alloreactive clones could be mapped to unstimulated subsets. Among mappable alloreactive CD4+ clones, the Treg-derived fraction averaged around 63% with siplizumab versus roughly 25% in control reactions. Siplizumab significantly reduced the cumulative frequency of alloreactive sequences traceable to unstimulated CD4+ memory T cells. Unstimulated naive T cells appeared to be more diverse than memory T cells, and naive cells seemed to make a substantial contribution to the alloresponse.

The sequence came from a human donor in good health. In this chain, TRBV18 is recombined with TRBJ1-6, and the D gene may be TRBD1, 5 bases matching. Specimen: memory CD4+ T cells sorted from blood. The cell subset or site tag for this specimen amounts to: unstimulated CD4+ memory T cells. CDR3 region: CASSPRQGGDSPLHF. The DNA is TGTGCCAGCTCACCACGGCAGGGAGGAGATTCACCCCTCCACTTT.